Shown below are 17 T cell receptor beta chains from a single sample sequenced in a study of cytomegalovirus exposure and HLA in healthy donors. PCR employed 60 Vbeta and 13 Jbeta primers. This table comes from immunoSEQ multiplex PCR, and its TCRdb copy is limited to in-frame clones, with some not included. The sample totals about 50,000 clones; its top ten clones hold approximately 1%. Sequenced: PBMCs. Every receptor here comes from a woman in her thirties or forties in good health and CMV-seronegative.

The chain carries TRBV10-1 and TRBJ2-7, with 10 nucleotides matching TRBD2. J gave up 3 bases and V 6 bases, and 8 bases lay outside the gene matches. This CDR3 has 15 amino acids. The germline gives CDR1 WNHNN, CDR2 SYGVQD (reference sequence). CDR3 coding DNA: TGCGCCAGCAGCCTTACTAGCGGGAAAGGCTACGAGCAGTACTTC. Residues: CASSLTSGKGYEQYF.

This chain connects TRBV9 to TRBJ2-3; TRBD1 aligns across 9 bases. Unmatched junction bases numbered 8, after V lost 4 bases and J lost 2 bases. The CDR3 consists of 16 residues. Germline CDR1 SGDLS, CDR2 YYNGEE. The CDR3 coding sequence is TGTGCCAGCAGCCCACAGGGGGCGAAGATCACAGATACGCAGTATTTT. It yields the protein CASSPQGAKITDTQYF.

The chain joins TRBV6-6 to TRBJ1-5, with D possibly being TRBD1 (5 bases). Looked up from germline, CDR1 is MNHNY and CDR2 is SVGAGI (reference sequence). Trimming cost V 4 bases and J 6 bases, with 16 bases left between them. The CDR3 consists of 15 residues. The CDR3 nucleotides read TGTGCCAGCAGTTCGACGGGGGGGGTTACTCAGCCCCAGCATTTT. Translation gives CASSSTGGVTQPQHF.

The chain employs TRBV5-5 and TRBJ2-5; a weak D match, TRBD2 (5 bases). Germline CDR1 is SGHKS and CDR2 is YYEKEE (reference sequence). V lost 0 bases and J lost 5, with 8 bases in between. This CDR3 comprises 13 residues. This CDR3 reads CASSLEGDETQYF. CDR3 in DNA: TGTGCCAGCAGCTTGGAGGGAGACGAGACCCAGTACTTC. The whole variable domain, remainder taken from reference TRBV5-5 and TRBJ2-5, is DAGVTQSPTHLIKTRGQQVTLRCSPISGHKSVSWYQQVLGQGPQFIFQYYEKEERGRGNFPDRFSARQFPNYSSELNVNALLLGDSALYLCASSLEGDETQYFGPGTRLLVL.

The rearrangement links TRBV18 to TRBJ1-5; a weak D match, TRBD1 (5 bases). Looked up from germline, CDR1 is KGHSH and CDR2 is LQKENI. Trimming shortened V by 2 bases and J by 5 bases, and 16 bases separated the two germline ends. The CDR3 spans 16 residues. CDR3 in amino acids: CASSPTKGQSDQPQHF. CDR3 DNA: TGTGCCAGCTCACCAACGAAGGGGCAGAGCGATCAGCCCCAGCATTTT.

The rearrangement uses TRBV28 and TRBJ1-1; TRBD1 matches at 8 bases. After removal of 4 bases from V and 12 bases from J, the junction contained 13 bases not matched to a gene. The CDR3 length is 14 residues. Germline V gene sequence: CDR1 MDHEN, CDR2 SYDVKM. The CDR3 coding sequence is TGTGCCAGCAGTTGGCCCGACAGGGGAGGATTAACTTTCTTT. Its translation: CASSWPDRGGLTFF.

V usage is TRBV5-4 and J usage is TRBJ1-1; D remains unclear. This CDR3 contains 15 residues. Germline CDR1 and CDR2: SGHNT and YYREEE (reference sequence). V lost 4 bases, J lost 1 base, and 14 bases lay in between. CDR3 in amino acids: CASSRGNDPNTEAFF. Written as DNA, the CDR3 is TGTGCCAGCAGCCGCGGTAACGACCCGAACACTGAAGCTTTCTTT.

This chain links TRBV7-9 with TRBJ2-7; 8 nucleotides line up with TRBD2. CDR3 size: 15 residues. The trim removed 1 base at V and 0 bases at J, leaving 2 bases unmatched. CDR1 is SEHNR and CDR2 is FQNEAQ in the germline V gene (reference sequence). CDR3 sequence (DNA): TGTGCCAGCAGCTTAGAGCGGGGGAGCTCCTACGAGCAGTACTTC. Translation gives CASSLERGSSYEQYF.

The chain employs TRBV11-2 and TRBJ2-3; 7 bases fit TRBD1. CDR1 and CDR2 (germline): SGHAT, FQNNGV. The J segment lost 0 bases and the V segment lost 0 bases, leaving 3 bases of the junction unmatched. The CDR3 loop spans 16 amino acids. CDR3 amino acids: CASSLEGRGSTDTQYF. CDR3 in DNA: TGTGCCAGCAGCTTAGAAGGCAGGGGGAGCACAGATACGCAGTATTTT.

The genes are TRBV4-1 and TRBJ1-1; D may be TRBD1 (5 bases). The germline CDR1 and CDR2 sequences are MGHRA and YSYEKL. Trimming left V 2 bases short and J 5 bases short, with 12 bases between. The length of the CDR3 is 14 residues. The CDR3 sequence: CASSQLDQGTEAFF. The CDR3 region has the DNA TGCGCCAGCAGCCAACTCGACCAGGGTACTGAAGCTTTCTTT.

J is TRBJ1-4 and V is TRBV7-9; TRBD1 is a possible D gene (5 bases). Looked up from germline, CDR1 is SEHNR and CDR2 is FQNEAQ (reference sequence). The CDR3 has 13 amino acids. V lost 3 bases and J lost 7, with 9 bases in between. The CDR3 nucleotides are TGTGCCAGCAGCTTTCGACAGTTTGAAAAACTGTTTTTT. Amino acid sequence: CASSFRQFEKLFF.

CDR3 DNA: TGTGCCAGCAGCCCTCGACAAGCGGAAACCGGGGAGCTGTTTTTT. Translating it yields CASSPRQAETGELFF. This sequence joins TRBV6-4 and TRBJ2-2; D is possibly TRBD2 (5 bases). Trimming removed 6 bases at V and 5 bases at J, with 16 bases between. Germline loops: CDR1 MRHNA, CDR2 SNTAGT. CDR3 size: 15 residues.

The rearrangement uses TRBV10-3 and TRBJ1-2; D gene ambiguous. The V end lost 0 bases, the J end lost 4 bases, and 9 bases lay between the germline ends. This CDR3 is built from 14 residues. From germline, CDR1 is ENHRY and CDR2 SYGVKD. The CDR3 protein is CAISESSGSYGYTF. The CDR3, as DNA: TGTGCCATCAGTGAGTCTTCGGGGTCCTATGGCTACACCTTC.

V is TRBV7-8 and J is TRBJ2-7, with TRBD1 matching 7 bases. In germline, CDR1 is SGHVS, CDR2 FQNEAQ. V was clipped by 3 bases and J by 3 bases; unmatched bases: 5. This CDR3 spans 14 amino acids. The CDR3 nucleotides read TGTGCCAGCAGCTTCGTAAGGGGGCTCTACGAGCAGTACTTC. Translated, it gives CASSFVRGLYEQYF.

The chain joins TRBV9 to TRBJ2-7, with a weak D call TRBD2 (6 bases). This CDR3 is built from 14 residues. V gave up 0 bases and J gave up 7 bases, with 14 bases separating them. Germline CDR1 SGDLS, CDR2 YYNGEE. The CDR3 protein is CASSVEDGRGEQYF. DNA of the CDR3: TGTGCCAGCAGCGTAGAGGACGGGAGAGGTGAGCAGTACTTC.

The chain couples TRBV5-1 to TRBJ1-1; D call uncertain. Germline V gives CDR1 SGHRS, CDR2 YFSETQ. Trimming shortened V by 5 bases and J by 3 bases, and 14 bases separated the two germline ends. CDR3 length: 14 residues. The CDR3 here is CASSSGLGDTEAFF. The CDR3, as DNA: TGCGCCAGCAGTTCAGGACTCGGGGACACTGAAGCTTTCTTT.

The chain combines TRBV27 with TRBJ2-7, with 10 bases aligning to TRBD1. The germline CDR1 and CDR2 sequences are MNHEY and SMNVEV (reference sequence). Losses at the gene ends were 4 bases for V and 2 bases for J; bases not matched to a gene: 2. This CDR3 has 14 amino acids. CDR3 sequence (DNA): TGTGCCAGCAGTTCGACAGGGGGCCCCTACGAGCAGTACTTC. As protein: CASSSTGGPYEQYF.